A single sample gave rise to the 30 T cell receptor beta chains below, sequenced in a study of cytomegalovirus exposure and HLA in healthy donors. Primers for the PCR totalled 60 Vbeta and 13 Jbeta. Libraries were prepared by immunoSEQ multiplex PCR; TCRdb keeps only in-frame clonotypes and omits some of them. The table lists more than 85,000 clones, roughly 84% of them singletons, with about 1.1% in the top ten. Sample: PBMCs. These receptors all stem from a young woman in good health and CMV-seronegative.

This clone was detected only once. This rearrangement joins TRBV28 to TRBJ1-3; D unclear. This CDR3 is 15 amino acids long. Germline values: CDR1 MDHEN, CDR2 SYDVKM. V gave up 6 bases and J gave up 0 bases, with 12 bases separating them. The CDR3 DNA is TGTGCCAGCAGATTGGACGGGAACTCTGGAAACACCATATATTTT. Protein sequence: CASRLDGNSGNTIYF. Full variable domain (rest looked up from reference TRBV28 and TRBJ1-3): DVKVTQSSRYLVKRTGEKVFLECVQDMDHENMFWYRQDPGLGLRLIYFSYDVKMKEKGDIPEGYSVSREKKERFSLILESASTNQTSMYLCASRLDGNSGNTIYFGEGSWLTVV.

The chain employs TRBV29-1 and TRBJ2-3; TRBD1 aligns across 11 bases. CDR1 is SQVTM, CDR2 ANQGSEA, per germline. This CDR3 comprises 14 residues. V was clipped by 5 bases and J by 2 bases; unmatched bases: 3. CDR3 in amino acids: CSVWTGGDTDTQYF. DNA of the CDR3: TGCAGCGTTTGGACAGGGGGCGACACAGATACGCAGTATTTT.

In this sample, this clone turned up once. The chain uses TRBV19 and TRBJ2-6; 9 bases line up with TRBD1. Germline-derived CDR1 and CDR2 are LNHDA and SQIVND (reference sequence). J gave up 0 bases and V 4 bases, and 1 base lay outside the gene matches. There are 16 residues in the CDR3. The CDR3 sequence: CASSRTGVSGANVLTF. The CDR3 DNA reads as TGTGCCAGTAGTAGGACAGGGGTCTCTGGGGCCAACGTCCTGACTTTC.

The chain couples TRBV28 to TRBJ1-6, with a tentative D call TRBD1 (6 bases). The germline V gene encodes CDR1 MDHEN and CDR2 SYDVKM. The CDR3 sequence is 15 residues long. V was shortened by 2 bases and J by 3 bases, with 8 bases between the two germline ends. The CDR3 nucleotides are TGTGCCAGCAGTTTAAGGGGACACTATAATTCACCCCTCCACTTT. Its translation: CASSLRGHYNSPLHF.

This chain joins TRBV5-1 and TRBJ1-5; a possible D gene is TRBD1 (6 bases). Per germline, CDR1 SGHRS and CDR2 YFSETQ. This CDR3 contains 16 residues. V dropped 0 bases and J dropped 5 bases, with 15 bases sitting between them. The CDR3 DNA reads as TGCGCCAGCAGCTTGGTTTTACAGGGTGGGGATCAGCCCCAGCATTTT. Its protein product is CASSLVLQGGDQPQHF.

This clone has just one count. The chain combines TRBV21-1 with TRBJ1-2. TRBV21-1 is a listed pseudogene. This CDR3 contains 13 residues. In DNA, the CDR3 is TGTGCCAGCAGCAAATTGCGGTTCTATGGCTACACCTTC. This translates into CASSKLRFYGYTF.

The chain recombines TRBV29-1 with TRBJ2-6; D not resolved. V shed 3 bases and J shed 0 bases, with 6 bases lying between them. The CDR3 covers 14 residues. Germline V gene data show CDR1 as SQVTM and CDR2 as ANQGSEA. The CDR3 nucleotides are TGCAGCGTTGAGGCTTTCTCTGGGGCCAACGTCCTGACTTTC. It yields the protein CSVEAFSGANVLTF. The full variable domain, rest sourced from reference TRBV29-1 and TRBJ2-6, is SAVISQKPSRDICQRGTSLTIQCQVDSQVTMMFWYRQQPGQSLTLIATANQGSEATYESGFVIDKFPISRPNLTFSTLTVSNMSPEDSSIYLCSVEAFSGANVLTFGAGSRLTVL.

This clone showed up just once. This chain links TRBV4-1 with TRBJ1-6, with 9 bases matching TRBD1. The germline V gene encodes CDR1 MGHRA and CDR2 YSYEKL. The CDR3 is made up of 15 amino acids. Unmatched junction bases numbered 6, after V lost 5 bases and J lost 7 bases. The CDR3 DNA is TGCGCCAGCAGCGGACGGGACAGGGAGAATTCACCCCTCCACTTT. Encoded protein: CASSGRDRENSPLHF.

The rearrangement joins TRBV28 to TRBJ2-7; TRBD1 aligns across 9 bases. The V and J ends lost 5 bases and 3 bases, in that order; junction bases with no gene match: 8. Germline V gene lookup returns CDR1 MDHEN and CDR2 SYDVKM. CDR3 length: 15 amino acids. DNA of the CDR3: TGTGCCAGCAGTCAATCCGGGACAGGGCTCTACGAGCAGTACTTC. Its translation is CASSQSGTGLYEQYF.

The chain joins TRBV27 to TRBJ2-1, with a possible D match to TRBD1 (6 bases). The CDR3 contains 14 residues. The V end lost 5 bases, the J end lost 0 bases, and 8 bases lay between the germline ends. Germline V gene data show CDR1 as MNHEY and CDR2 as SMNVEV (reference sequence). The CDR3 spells CASSKTGSYNEQFF. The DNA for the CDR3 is TGTGCCAGCAGTAAGACAGGCTCCTACAATGAGCAGTTCTTC.

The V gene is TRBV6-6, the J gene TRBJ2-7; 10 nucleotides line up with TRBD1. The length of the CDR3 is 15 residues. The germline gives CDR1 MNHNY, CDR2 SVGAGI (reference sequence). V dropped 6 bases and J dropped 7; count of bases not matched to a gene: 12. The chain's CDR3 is CASSTSTGGKGEQYF. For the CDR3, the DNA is TGTGCCAGCAGCACCTCGACAGGGGGCAAGGGAGAGCAGTACTTC.

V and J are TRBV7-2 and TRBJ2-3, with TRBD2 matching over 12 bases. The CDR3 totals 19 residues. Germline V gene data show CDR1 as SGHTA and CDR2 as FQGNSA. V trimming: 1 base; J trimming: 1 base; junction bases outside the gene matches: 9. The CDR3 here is CASSLVSSGGASGTDTQYF. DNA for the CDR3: TGTGCCAGCAGCTTAGTCTCTAGCGGGGGGGCCTCGGGCACAGATACGCAGTATTTT.

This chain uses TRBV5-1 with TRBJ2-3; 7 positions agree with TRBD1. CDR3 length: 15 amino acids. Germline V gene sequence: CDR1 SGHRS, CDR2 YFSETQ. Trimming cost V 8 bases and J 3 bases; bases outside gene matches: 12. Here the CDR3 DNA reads TGCGCCAGTTCGCAACTACAGGGGTCGACAGATACGCAGTATTTT. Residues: CASSQLQGSTDTQYF.

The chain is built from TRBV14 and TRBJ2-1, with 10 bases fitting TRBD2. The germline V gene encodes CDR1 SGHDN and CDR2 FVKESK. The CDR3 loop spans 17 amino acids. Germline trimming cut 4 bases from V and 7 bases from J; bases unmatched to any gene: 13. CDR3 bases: TGTGCCAGCAGCCGCCGAGTAAGCGGGAGGGCCGAGAATGAGCAGTTCTTC. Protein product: CASSRRVSGRAENEQFF.

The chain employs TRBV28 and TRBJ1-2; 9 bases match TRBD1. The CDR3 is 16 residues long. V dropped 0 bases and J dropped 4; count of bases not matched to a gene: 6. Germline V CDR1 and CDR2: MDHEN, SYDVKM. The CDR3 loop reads CASSLWKPGQGYGYTF. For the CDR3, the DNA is TGTGCCAGCAGTTTATGGAAACCGGGACAGGGCTATGGCTACACCTTC.

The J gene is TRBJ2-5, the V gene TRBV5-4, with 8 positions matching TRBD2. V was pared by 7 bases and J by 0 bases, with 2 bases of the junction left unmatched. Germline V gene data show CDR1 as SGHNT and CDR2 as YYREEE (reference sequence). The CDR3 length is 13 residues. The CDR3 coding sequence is TGTGCCAGCCAACTAGCGGACCAAGAGACCCAGTACTTC. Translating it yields CASQLADQETQYF.

The CDR3 loop reads CASRTGPYEQYF. The DNA of the CDR3 is TGTGCCAGCAGGACAGGGCCCTACGAGCAGTACTTC. This rearrangement joins TRBV28 to TRBJ2-7, with 7 bases matching TRBD1. V shed 6 bases and J 2 bases; nucleotides not matched to a gene: 1. CDR3 length equals 12 residues. In germline, CDR1 is MDHEN, CDR2 SYDVKM. Supplemented by reference TRBV28 and TRBJ2-7, the full variable domain reads DVKVTQSSRYLVKRTGEKVFLECVQDMDHENMFWYRQDPGLGLRLIYFSYDVKMKEKGDIPEGYSVSREKKERFSLILESASTNQTSMYLCASRTGPYEQYFGPGTRLTVT.

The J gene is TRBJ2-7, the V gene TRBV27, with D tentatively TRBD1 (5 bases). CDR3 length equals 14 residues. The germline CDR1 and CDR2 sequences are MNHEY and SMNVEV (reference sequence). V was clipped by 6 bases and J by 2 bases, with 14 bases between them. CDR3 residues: CASRAGPKTYEQYF. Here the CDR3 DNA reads TGTGCCAGCAGGGCAGGGCCTAAAACCTACGAGCAGTACTTC.

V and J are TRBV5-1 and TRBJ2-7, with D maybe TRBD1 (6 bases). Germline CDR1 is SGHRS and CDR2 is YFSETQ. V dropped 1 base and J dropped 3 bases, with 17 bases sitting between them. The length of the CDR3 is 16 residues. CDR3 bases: TGCGCCAGCAGCTTGAGGTTGGGGGCGGAGGACTACGAGCAGTACTTC. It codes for CASSLRLGAEDYEQYF.

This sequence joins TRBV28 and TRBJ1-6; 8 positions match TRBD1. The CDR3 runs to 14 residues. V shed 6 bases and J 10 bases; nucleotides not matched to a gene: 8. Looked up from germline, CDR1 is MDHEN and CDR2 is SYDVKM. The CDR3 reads CASRPGQGGSPLHF. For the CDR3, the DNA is TGTGCCAGCAGACCCGGACAGGGTGGATCACCCCTCCACTTT.

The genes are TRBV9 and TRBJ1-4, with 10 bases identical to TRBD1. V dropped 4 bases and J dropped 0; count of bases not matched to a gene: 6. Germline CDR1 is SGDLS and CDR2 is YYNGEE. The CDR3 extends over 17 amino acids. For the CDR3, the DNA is TGTGCCAGCAGCCCACGACAGGGGGCGTCAACTAATGAAAAACTGTTTTTT. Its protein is CASSPRQGASTNEKLFF.

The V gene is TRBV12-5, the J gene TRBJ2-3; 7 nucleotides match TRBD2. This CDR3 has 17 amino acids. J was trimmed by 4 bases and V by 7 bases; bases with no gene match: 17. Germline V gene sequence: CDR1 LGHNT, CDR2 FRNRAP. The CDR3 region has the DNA TGTGCTAGTGCCACACCTCTCGGCGGGAGAAGGGCAGATACGCAGTATTTT. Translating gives CASATPLGGRRADTQYF.

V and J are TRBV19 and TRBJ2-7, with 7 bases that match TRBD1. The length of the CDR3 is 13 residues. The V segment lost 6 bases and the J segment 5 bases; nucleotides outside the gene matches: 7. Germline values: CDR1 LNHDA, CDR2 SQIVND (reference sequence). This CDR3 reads CASSSTGVDEQYF. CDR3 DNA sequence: TGTGCCAGTAGCTCAACAGGGGTCGACGAGCAGTACTTC.

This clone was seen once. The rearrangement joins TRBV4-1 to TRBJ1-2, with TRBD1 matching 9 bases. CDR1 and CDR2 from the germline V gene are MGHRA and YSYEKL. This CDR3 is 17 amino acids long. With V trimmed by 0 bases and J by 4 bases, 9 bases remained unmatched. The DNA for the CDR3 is TGCGCCAGCAGCCAAGATGGTAAGGGACAGGGATCCTATGGCTACACCTTC. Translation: CASSQDGKGQGSYGYTF.

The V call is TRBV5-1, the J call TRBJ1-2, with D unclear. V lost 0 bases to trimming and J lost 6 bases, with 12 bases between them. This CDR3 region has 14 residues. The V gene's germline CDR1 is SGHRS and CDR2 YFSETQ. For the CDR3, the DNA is TGCGCCAGCAGCTTGGCCTTGGCAGGCCATGGCTACACCTTC. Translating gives CASSLALAGHGYTF.

CDR3 in amino acids: CASSMRQFSDEQFF. The DNA of the CDR3 is TGTGCCAGTAGTATGAGACAGTTCTCCGATGAGCAGTTCTTC. V and J are TRBV19 and TRBJ2-1; maybe TRBD1 (5 bases). The germline gives CDR1 LNHDA, CDR2 SQIVND (reference sequence). The ends were cut back, 3 bases at V and 8 bases at J, with 14 bases in the middle. The CDR3 covers 14 residues.

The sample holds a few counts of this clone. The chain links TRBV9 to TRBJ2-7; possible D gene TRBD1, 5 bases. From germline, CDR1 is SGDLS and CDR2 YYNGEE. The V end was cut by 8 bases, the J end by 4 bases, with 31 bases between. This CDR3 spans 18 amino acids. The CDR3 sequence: CARSPGNPYPSGPYEQYF. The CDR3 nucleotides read TGTGCCAGGAGTCCAGGGAATCCCTACCCTAGTGGGCCTTACGAGCAGTACTTC.

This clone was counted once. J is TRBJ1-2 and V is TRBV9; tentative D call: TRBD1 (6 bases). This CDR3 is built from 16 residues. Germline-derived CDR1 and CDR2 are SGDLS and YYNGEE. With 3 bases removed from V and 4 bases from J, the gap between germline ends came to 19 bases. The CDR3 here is CASSAGGAATGYGYTF. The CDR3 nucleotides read TGTGCCAGCAGCGCCGGGGGGGCAGCTACAGGCTATGGCTACACCTTC.

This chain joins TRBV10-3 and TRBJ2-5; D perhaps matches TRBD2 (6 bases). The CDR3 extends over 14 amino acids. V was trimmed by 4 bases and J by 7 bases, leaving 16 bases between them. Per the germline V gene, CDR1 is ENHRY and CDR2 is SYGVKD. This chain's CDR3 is CAISVGLAEGTQYF. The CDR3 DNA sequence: TGTGCCATCAGTGTGGGACTCGCCGAAGGGACCCAGTACTTC.

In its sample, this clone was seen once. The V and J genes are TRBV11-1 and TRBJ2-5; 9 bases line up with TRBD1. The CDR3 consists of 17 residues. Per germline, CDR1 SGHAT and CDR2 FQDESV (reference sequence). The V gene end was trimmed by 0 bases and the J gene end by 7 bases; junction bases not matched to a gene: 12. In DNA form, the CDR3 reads TGTGCCAGCAGCTTAGCCCCGGGACAGGGTGGAGTTGGGACCCAGTACTTC. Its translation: CASSLAPGQGGVGTQYF.